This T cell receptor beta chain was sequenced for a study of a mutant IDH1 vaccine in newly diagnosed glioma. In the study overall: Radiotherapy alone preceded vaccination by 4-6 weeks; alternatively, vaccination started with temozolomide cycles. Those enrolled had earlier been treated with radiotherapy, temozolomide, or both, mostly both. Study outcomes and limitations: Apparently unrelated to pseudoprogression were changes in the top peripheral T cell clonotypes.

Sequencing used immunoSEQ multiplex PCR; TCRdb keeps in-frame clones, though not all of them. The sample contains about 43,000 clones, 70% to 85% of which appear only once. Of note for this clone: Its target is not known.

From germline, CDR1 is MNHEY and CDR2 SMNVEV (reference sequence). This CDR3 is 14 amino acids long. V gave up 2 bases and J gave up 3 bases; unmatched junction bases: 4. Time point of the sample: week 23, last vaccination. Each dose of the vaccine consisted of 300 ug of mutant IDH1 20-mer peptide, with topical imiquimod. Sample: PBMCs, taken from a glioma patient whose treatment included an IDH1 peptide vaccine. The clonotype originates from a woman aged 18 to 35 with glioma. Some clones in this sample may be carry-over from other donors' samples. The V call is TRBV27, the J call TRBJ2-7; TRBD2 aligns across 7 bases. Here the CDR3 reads CASSLLAAGYEQYF. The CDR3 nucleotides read TGTGCCAGCAGTTTACTAGCGGCCGGCTACGAGCAGTACTTC.